This entry lists 29 T cell receptor beta chains sequenced from one sample in a study of T cells after yellow fever vaccination. TCRdb reanalysed the 5' RACE reads using MiXCR and keeps one entry per CDR3 protein. Here the sample spans 60,000 to 75,000 distinct CDR3 sequences, 6.5% being singletons. The sequencing here drew on CD8+ T cells sorted from PBMCs, taken roughly seven weeks after the first yellow fever vaccination. These receptors all stem from a man younger than 35 who received the YFV17D yellow fever vaccine.

In this sample, this clonotype turned up many times. This chain uses TRBV27 with TRBJ2-3; D ambiguous. CDR3 length: 15 residues. Germline CDR1 is MNHEY and CDR2 is SMNVEV (reference sequence). V was cut by 1 base and J by 0 bases, with 8 bases left in between. The CDR3 reads CASSLYGFSTDTQYF. CDR3 DNA: TGTGCCAGCAGTTTATACGGCTTCAGCACAGATACGCAGTATTTT.

This clonotype was seen repeatedly, ten times or more. The J gene is TRBJ2-2, the V gene TRBV10-3; 9 bases are shared with TRBD2. Germline loops: CDR1 ENHRY, CDR2 SYGVKD. V lost 10 bases, J lost 1 base, and 4 bases stayed unmatched. There are 14 residues in the CDR3. CDR3 in DNA: TGTGCCACTATGCGGGGGGGGAACACCGGGGAGCTGTTTTTT. Its translation: CATMRGGNTGELFF.

The chain employs TRBV5-5 and TRBJ1-1; weak D call: TRBD1 (5 bases). The CDR3 runs 12 residues. The germline V and J ends were trimmed by 2 bases and 6 bases, with 8 bases remaining between them. Per germline, CDR1 SGHKS and CDR2 YYEKEE (reference sequence). CDR3 protein: CASSFRASEAFF. The CDR3 DNA is TGTGCCAGCAGCTTCAGGGCTTCTGAAGCTTTCTTT.

This clonotype occurred many times. This rearrangement joins TRBV7-9 to TRBJ1-1; D gene uncertain. The V gene lost 4 bases and the J gene lost 5 bases, with 8 bases spanning the gap. Germline loops: CDR1 SEHNR, CDR2 FQNEAQ (reference sequence). This CDR3 is 12 amino acids long. The CDR3 protein is CASSSQVTEAFF. CDR3 nucleotides: TGTGCCAGCAGCTCCCAAGTAACTGAAGCTTTCTTT.

This clonotype was seen many times. The J gene is TRBJ2-7, the V gene TRBV28; D is perhaps TRBD1 (6 bases). CDR3 size: 12 residues. Germline CDR1 MDHEN, CDR2 SYDVKM. The V end was cut by 4 bases, the J end by 7 bases, with 11 bases between. This CDR3 is CASSSDQGEQYV. The CDR3, as DNA: TGTGCCAGCAGTTCGGACCAGGGGGAGCAGTACGTC.

This clonotype has a count of ten or more. The chain employs TRBV12-3 or TRBV12-4 and TRBJ1-2; TRBD1 matches 9 bases. CDR3 length equals 15 residues. Germline trimming cut 6 bases from V and 6 bases from J; bases unmatched to any gene: 11. The CDR3 DNA reads TGTGCCAGCAGACATCCGGGACAGGGAGACCATGGCTACACCTTC. As protein: CASRHPGQGDHGYTF.

This clonotype was counted ten times or more. The rearrangement joins TRBV29-1 to TRBJ2-5, with D possibly called TRBD1 or TRBD2 (5 bases each). The germline V gene has CDR1 SQVTM and CDR2 ANQGSEA. The CDR3 totals 11 residues. V lost 7 bases, J lost 5 bases, and 11 bases lay in between. CDR3 amino acids: CSAPEGETQYF. The DNA for the CDR3 is TGCAGCGCCCCAGAGGGGGAGACCCAGTACTTC.

The chain combines TRBV19 with TRBJ1-2; TRBD1 is a possible D gene (6 bases). The CDR3 sequence is 14 residues long. The germline V gene has CDR1 LNHDA and CDR2 SQIVND (reference sequence). V lost 6 bases, J lost 6 bases, and 17 bases lay in between. The CDR3 is CASSLSRGRDGYTF. The DNA for the CDR3 is TGTGCCAGTAGCCTATCCAGGGGACGGGATGGCTACACCTTC. Based on the CDR3 plus reference TRBV19 and TRBJ1-2, the full variable domain is DGGITQSPKYLFRKEGQNVTLSCEQNLNHDAMYWYRQDPGQGLRLIYYSQIVNDFQKGDIAEGYSVSREKKESFPLTVTSAQKNPTAFYLCASSLSRGRDGYTFGSGTRLTVV.

This rearrangement joins TRBV12-3 or TRBV12-4 to TRBJ2-7; TRBD2 matches 11 bases. This CDR3 has 15 amino acids. The V and J ends lost 6 bases and 3 bases, in that order; junction bases with no gene match: 7. This CDR3 is CASSRTSGSIYEQYF. The CDR3 nucleotides are TGTGCCAGCAGCCGGACTAGCGGGTCAATCTACGAGCAGTACTTC.

This clonotype was seen a handful of times. The chain carries TRBV4-3 and TRBJ2-3; 9 bases match TRBD2. After removal of 4 bases from V and 5 bases from J, the junction contained 16 bases not matched to a gene. The germline gives CDR1 LGHNA, CDR2 YSLEER. The CDR3 extends over 18 amino acids. This chain's CDR3 is CASSPNPWRGGSGDTQYF. The CDR3 DNA sequence: TGCGCCAGCAGCCCGAATCCTTGGCGGGGGGGCTCCGGAGATACGCAGTATTTT.

This clonotype was counted ten times or more. The chain combines TRBV7-8 with TRBJ2-5; D ambiguous. This CDR3 spans 14 amino acids. Germline CDR1 reads SGHVS; CDR2 reads FQNEAQ. The V gene lost 5 bases and the J gene lost 1 base, with 11 bases spanning the gap. The CDR3 loop is CASSPYNTQETQYF. The CDR3, as DNA: TGTGCCAGCAGCCCGTATAACACCCAAGAGACCCAGTACTTC.

This clonotype occurred many times. V usage is TRBV4-2 and J usage is TRBJ2-2; D is perhaps TRBD2 (6 bases). The CDR3 is 16 residues long. Trimming cost V 2 bases and J 4 bases, with 14 bases left between them. CDR1 is LGHNA, CDR2 YNFKEQ, per germline. The CDR3 sequence is CASSQPERATTGELFF. DNA of the CDR3: TGTGCCAGCAGCCAACCCGAGCGGGCTACCACCGGGGAGCTGTTTTTT.

This clonotype has ten or more counts. J is TRBJ2-6 and V is TRBV6-1; maybe TRBD2 (6 bases). The germline V gene has CDR1 MNHNS and CDR2 SASEGT. The V gene lost 4 bases and the J gene lost 0 bases, with 19 bases spanning the gap. CDR3 length: 19 residues. CDR3 region: CASSVFSEGRTSGANVLTF. The CDR3 DNA follows: TGTGCCAGCAGTGTGTTCTCGGAGGGCAGGACCTCTGGGGCCAACGTCCTGACTTTC.

The chain uses TRBV11-2 and TRBJ2-7; D is unresolved. Germline CDR1 SGHAT, CDR2 FQNNGV. With 8 bases removed from V and 3 bases from J, the gap between germline ends came to 14 bases. The CDR3 is 13 amino acids. In DNA, the CDR3 is TGTGCCAGCTCCCCCTTCCTAGGCTACGAGCAGTACTTC. This sequence encodes CASSPFLGYEQYF.

This clonotype was counted between two and nine times. This chain links TRBV6-2 or TRBV6-3 with TRBJ2-7; 9 nucleotides match TRBD1. The CDR3 is 14 residues long. Germline assignment: CDR1 MNHEY and CDR2 SVGEGT. V dropped 5 bases and J dropped 7; count of bases not matched to a gene: 9. The CDR3 here is CASSGPDRGGEQYV. CDR3 in DNA: TGTGCCAGCAGTGGCCCGGACAGGGGCGGGGAGCAGTACGTC.

This clonotype was recorded at least ten times. The J gene is TRBJ2-1, the V gene TRBV7-8; 10 bases match TRBD2. In germline, CDR1 is SGHVS, CDR2 FQNEAQ. Trimming removed 4 bases from V and 4 bases from J; junction bases left unmatched: 7. The CDR3 is 16 residues long. The CDR3 coding sequence is TGTGCCAGCAGCTCCTATAGCGGGGGGCCGTACAATGAGCAGTTCTTC. Translating gives CASSSYSGGPYNEQFF.

This clonotype was observed a handful of times. This sequence joins TRBV10-3 and TRBJ1-1, with 7 nucleotides matching TRBD1. With 4 bases clipped from V and 4 bases from J, the junction kept 6 bases outside the gene matches. Germline loops: CDR1 ENHRY, CDR2 SYGVKD. The CDR3 totals 14 residues. The chain's CDR3 is CAISGQGFGTEAFF. CDR3 coding DNA: TGTGCCATCAGTGGACAGGGATTCGGCACTGAAGCTTTCTTT.

This clonotype was counted ten times or more. This chain connects TRBV18 to TRBJ2-7; tentatively, D is TRBD2 (6 bases). The length of the CDR3 is 14 residues. Germline CDR1 is KGHSH and CDR2 is LQKENI. V lost 3 bases, J lost 3 bases, and 12 bases lay in between. The CDR3 spells CASSPTRDLYEQYF. Here the CDR3 DNA reads TGTGCCAGCTCACCGACTAGGGACCTCTACGAGCAGTACTTC.

The V and J genes are TRBV6-1 and TRBJ1-3; D gene uncertain. Deletions cut 5 bases from V and 1 base from J, with 9 bases between. CDR1 MNHNS and CDR2 SASEGT come from the germline V gene. The CDR3 covers 14 residues. DNA for the CDR3: TGTGCCAGCAGTCCCTCCTCGTCTGGAAACACCATATATTTT. It encodes CASSPSSSGNTIYF.

Ten or more counts support this clonotype. V gene TRBV7-9 combines with J gene TRBJ2-1; D is unresolved. The V and J ends lost 7 bases and 9 bases respectively, with 19 bases between them. Germline lookup yields CDR1 SEHNR and CDR2 FQNEAQ (reference sequence). The CDR3 has 14 amino acids. The CDR3 nucleotides are TGTGCCAGCATCTCTGAGACCAGTCTGGGTGAGCAGTTCTTC. Protein product: CASISETSLGEQFF.

A few counts support this clonotype. V is TRBV2 and J is TRBJ2-1; a possible D gene is TRBD1 (5 bases). The germline CDR1 and CDR2 sequences are SNHLY and FYNNEI. The V gene lost 6 bases and the J gene lost 5 bases, with 11 bases spanning the gap. The length of the CDR3 is 13 residues. For the CDR3, the DNA is TGTGCCAGCAGGGAGACAGAAAACAATGAGCAGTTCTTC. As protein: CASRETENNEQFF.

The rearrangement links TRBV3-1 to TRBJ1-5; the D gene is possibly TRBD1 (5 bases). Trimming took 1 base from V and 7 from J, leaving 14 bases between them. Germline V gene data show CDR1 as LGHDT and CDR2 as YNNKEL (reference sequence). This CDR3 region has 15 residues. The CDR3: CASSQGWGGSQPQHF. The CDR3 nucleotides read TGTGCCAGCAGCCAAGGCTGGGGGGGGTCACAGCCCCAGCATTTT.

This clonotype was seen at least ten times. V is TRBV30 and J is TRBJ2-7; D is undetermined. Trimming stripped 2 bases from V and 6 bases from J, with 14 bases between. Per germline, CDR1 GTSNPN and CDR2 SVGIG (reference sequence). This CDR3 has 13 amino acids. The CDR3 bases are TGTGCCTGGAGTCCTTTACCCCTGGGCGAGCAGTACTTC. Encoded protein: CAWSPLPLGEQYF.

To note about this clonotype: A much more abundant neighbour one base away suggests this may be a read error. The genes are TRBV13 and TRBJ1-1, with D possibly TRBD1 on 6 matching bases. This CDR3 region has 12 residues. V lost 1 base and J 8 bases, leaving 8 bases between the germline ends. Per germline, CDR1 PRHDT and CDR2 FYEKMQ (reference sequence). CDR3 sequence (DNA): TGTGCCAGCAGCTTAGACAGGGTAGAAGCTTTCTTT. Translation: CASSLDRVEAFF.

This clonotype was detected only a few times. The V and J genes are TRBV7-9 and TRBJ1-4; D remains ambiguous. The germline V gene has CDR1 SEHNR and CDR2 FQNEAQ (reference sequence). Trimming stripped 7 bases from V and 3 bases from J, with 15 bases between. The CDR3 is made up of 15 amino acids. The CDR3 DNA reads TGTGCCAGCACCGCCTCCGCAATAGCTAATGAAAAACTGTTTTTT. Translated: CASTASAIANEKLFF.

The rearrangement joins TRBV20-1 to TRBJ1-2; perhaps TRBD1 as D (5 bases). Looked up from germline, CDR1 is DFQATT and CDR2 is SNEGSKA (reference sequence). V was shortened by 5 bases and J by 8 bases, with 27 bases between the two germline ends. This CDR3 is 16 amino acids long. In DNA form, the CDR3 reads TGCAGTGCTCGGTCAAACCGGGACGGGGGAGGAAGAGGCTACACCTTC. Its translation: CSARSNRDGGGRGYTF.

This clonotype was seen at least ten times. The chain links TRBV20-1 to TRBJ2-1; 8 bases are shared with TRBD1. The CDR3 contains 14 residues. With 1 base clipped from V and 7 bases from J, the junction kept 6 bases outside the gene matches. Per germline, CDR1 DFQATT and CDR2 SNEGSKA (reference sequence). CDR3 nucleotides: TGCAGTGCTAGAGGGACAGGGTGGGGGAATGAGCAGTTCTTC. Its protein is CSARGTGWGNEQFF.

The rearrangement links TRBV7-6 to TRBJ1-6, with D possibly TRBD1 on 6 matching bases. Per the germline V gene, CDR1 is SGHVS and CDR2 is FNYEAQ. Trimming took off 5 bases at V and 1 base at J, with 18 bases between the two ends. The CDR3 is 18 residues long. CDR3 sequence (DNA): TGTGCCAGCAGCCTAGGGGGGACGACGCGTTCCTATAATTCACCCCTCCACTTT. Protein sequence: CASSLGGTTRSYNSPLHF.

The CDR3 loop is CATSDRGRGELFF. The CDR3 DNA reads as TGTGCCACCAGTGACAGGGGACGGGGGGAGCTGTTTTTT. The chain joins TRBV19 to TRBJ2-2, with 8 bases lining up with TRBD1. Germline assignment: CDR1 LNHDA and CDR2 SQIVND (reference sequence). The CDR3 length is 13 residues. The junction had 9 bases not matched to a gene; V was cut back by 10 bases and J by 8 bases.